The 16 T cell receptor beta chains presented below share a single source sample, sequenced in a study of T cells in Graves' hyperthyroidism and ophthalmopathy. Authors of the study amplified TCR beta CDR3 regions from RNA transcripts. Carried out on the TCR CDR3, a first-round RT-PCR used the HTBI primer set. TCRdb recomputed calls from the multiplex PCR reads with MiXCR, one row per CDR3 protein. The sample lists about half a million distinct CDR3 sequences; roughly 21% were seen once. The source material was blood. Receptors were obtained from a middle-aged man with Graves' ophthalmopathy.

The chain links TRBV6-1 to TRBJ1-1; no definite D call. The V end lost 7 bases, the J end lost 0 bases, and 9 bases lay between the germline ends. This CDR3 is 13 amino acids long. Looked up from germline, CDR1 is MNHNS and CDR2 is SASEGT. The CDR3 loop reads CASTDILNTEAFF. The CDR3 bases are TGTGCCAGCACCGACATACTGAACACTGAAGCTTTCTTT.

This clonotype was seen a few times. This chain uses TRBV9 with TRBJ1-1; unclear D gene. The CDR3 is 15 residues long. V lost 3 bases, J lost 6 bases, and 18 bases lay in between. Germline loops: CDR1 SGDLS, CDR2 YYNGEE. CDR3 sequence (DNA): TGTGCCAGCAGCGCAGCCCCCTCCCCGTCGCCTGAAGCTTTCTTT. It codes for CASSAAPSPSPEAFF.

This clonotype was counted many times. The chain has TRBV28 and TRBJ2-7; TRBD1 is a possible D gene (6 bases). Trimming shortened V by 8 bases and J by 2 bases, and 22 bases separated the two germline ends. The CDR3 contains 16 residues. CDR1 and CDR2 (germline): MDHEN, SYDVKM. CDR3 bases: TGTGCCAGCTTCGGAGCAAGGGACACCCTAACCTACGAGCAGTACTTC. The encoded protein is CASFGARDTLTYEQYF.

This clonotype was seen more than once but under ten times. The gene calls are TRBV9 and TRBJ2-1; possibly TRBD1 or TRBD2 for D (5 bases each). Trimming took 3 bases from V and 4 from J, leaving 23 bases between them. Germline V CDR1 and CDR2: SGDLS, YYNGEE. The CDR3 is 18 amino acids. The CDR3 nucleotides are TGTGCCAGCAGCGCAGGGTTAAGGGAAGGGGACGGATACAATGAGCAGTTCTTC. Translation gives CASSAGLREGDGYNEQFF.

A word on this clonotype: This may arise from a read error, as a much more abundant clone is one base away. The chain employs TRBV9 and TRBJ2-2, with D unclear. This CDR3 comprises 16 residues. Germline CDR1 is SGDLS and CDR2 is YYNGEE. This CDR3 reads CTSSVALEANTGELFF. DNA for the CDR3: TGTACCAGCAGCGTGGCCCTAGAGGCGAACACCGGGGAGCTGTTTTTT.

The genes are TRBV3-1 and TRBJ2-3; tentatively, D is TRBD2 (6 bases). The V end was cut by 3 bases, the J end by 1 base, with 17 bases between. Germline V gene data show CDR1 as LGHDT and CDR2 as YNNKEL (reference sequence). The CDR3 spans 17 residues. The CDR3 region has the DNA TGTGCCAGCAGCCAGGGATGGGGGAGGAGGGGCACAGATACGCAGTATTTT. Its translation: CASSQGWGRRGTDTQYF.

This chain uses TRBV7-9 with TRBJ1-6; D remains unclear. CDR3 length: 15 residues. Germline loops: CDR1 SEHNR, CDR2 FQNEAQ (reference sequence). The ends were cut back, 4 bases at V and 8 bases at J, with 15 bases in the middle. Here the CDR3 DNA reads TGTGCCAGCAGCTCCATAGCCCTTGTGGATTCACCCCTCCACTTT. It specifies CASSSIALVDSPLHF.

This clonotype has a count of ten or more. The chain joins TRBV11-2 to TRBJ2-5; the D gene is possibly TRBD2 (6 bases). The germline V gene encodes CDR1 SGHAT and CDR2 FQNNGV. V was clipped by 6 bases and J by 4 bases, with 21 bases between them. The CDR3 is 16 amino acids. CDR3 bases: TGTGCCAGCAGGGTGGGGCGGGGAGGTACGGCAGAGACCCAGTACTTC. Its protein is CASRVGRGGTAETQYF.

The sample holds a few counts of this clonotype. The chain is built from TRBV11-2 and TRBJ2-7; D ambiguous. The CDR3 is 15 amino acids. Trimming pared 2 bases from V and 2 bases from J, leaving 13 bases between. Germline assignment: CDR1 SGHAT and CDR2 FQNNGV. The CDR3 sequence is CASSLNNGPPYEQYF. The CDR3 region has the DNA TGTGCCAGCAGCTTAAACAACGGACCGCCCTACGAGCAGTACTTC.

A few counts support this clonotype. The genes are TRBV29-1 and TRBJ2-3; possibly TRBD1 or TRBD2 for D (7 bases each). The length of the CDR3 is 14 residues. Germline lookup yields CDR1 SQVTM and CDR2 ANQGSEA. Trimming stripped 3 bases from V and 5 bases from J, with 15 bases between. CDR3 coding DNA: TGCAGCGTTGAGGCAGGGGGGGCGGGAGATACGCAGTATTTT. As protein: CSVEAGGAGDTQYF.

This clonotype was observed a handful of times. This chain connects TRBV13 to TRBJ2-7; TRBD1 matches at 8 bases. The CDR3 contains 15 residues. Germline V gives CDR1 PRHDT, CDR2 FYEKMQ (reference sequence). V was pared by 5 bases and J by 0 bases, with 6 bases of the junction left unmatched. CDR3 residues: CASSPGQENSYEQYF. CDR3 nucleotide sequence: TGTGCCAGCAGCCCGGGACAGGAAAACTCCTACGAGCAGTACTTC. The entire variable domain, with the rest obtained from reference TRBV13 and TRBJ2-7, is as follows: AAGVIQSPRHLIKEKRETATLKCYPIPRHDTVYWYQQGPGQDPQFLISFYEKMQSDKGSIPDRFSAQQFSDYHSELNMSSLELGDSALYFCASSPGQENSYEQYFGPGTRLTVT.

This clonotype was seen repeatedly, ten times or more. CDR3 bases: TGCGCCAGCAGCCCACAGGGGGCCCCTAGCTCCTACGAGCAGTACTTC. Encoded protein: CASSPQGAPSSYEQYF. The V gene is TRBV5-1, the J gene TRBJ2-7; 9 bases agree with TRBD1. V shed 4 bases and J 0 bases; nucleotides not matched to a gene: 8. The CDR3 consists of 16 residues. Germline V gene data show CDR1 as SGHRS and CDR2 as YFSETQ.

This clonotype occurred a few times. V gene TRBV5-1 combines with J gene TRBJ2-7, with D perhaps TRBD1 (6 bases). Trimming cost V 0 bases and J 5 bases, with 12 bases left between them. The germline CDR1 and CDR2 sequences are SGHRS and YFSETQ. The length of the CDR3 is 14 residues. The DNA of the CDR3 is TGCGCCAGCAGCTTGGAAGCAGGGGTCCACGAGCAGTACTTC. Protein: CASSLEAGVHEQYF.

This clonotype was picked up a small number of times. This chain links TRBV3-1 with TRBJ1-3; no reliable D call. This CDR3 is 12 amino acids long. Germline CDR1 LGHDT, CDR2 YNNKEL (reference sequence). V was cut by 8 bases and J by 0 bases, with 5 bases left in between. The CDR3 sequence: CASRNSGNTIYF. CDR3 DNA: TGTGCCAGCCGCAACTCTGGAAACACCATATATTTT.

The rearrangement links TRBV6-6 to TRBJ2-3; 10 bases agree with TRBD1. The germline V gene encodes CDR1 MNHNY and CDR2 SVGAGI (reference sequence). J gave up 4 bases and V 2 bases, and 3 bases lay outside the gene matches. This CDR3 contains 15 residues. As DNA, the CDR3 is TGTGCCAGCAGTTACGAGGGACAGGGGTCAGATACGCAGTATTTT. Protein sequence: CASSYEGQGSDTQYF.

This clonotype was found many times. The genes are TRBV20-1 and TRBJ1-1; D call uncertain. V dropped 2 bases and J dropped 3 bases, with 16 bases sitting between them. Germline lookup yields CDR1 DFQATT and CDR2 SNEGSKA (reference sequence). CDR3 size: 15 residues. Here the CDR3 reads CSARSPGREYTEAFF. The CDR3 DNA sequence: TGCAGTGCTAGATCTCCTGGACGGGAATACACTGAAGCTTTCTTT.